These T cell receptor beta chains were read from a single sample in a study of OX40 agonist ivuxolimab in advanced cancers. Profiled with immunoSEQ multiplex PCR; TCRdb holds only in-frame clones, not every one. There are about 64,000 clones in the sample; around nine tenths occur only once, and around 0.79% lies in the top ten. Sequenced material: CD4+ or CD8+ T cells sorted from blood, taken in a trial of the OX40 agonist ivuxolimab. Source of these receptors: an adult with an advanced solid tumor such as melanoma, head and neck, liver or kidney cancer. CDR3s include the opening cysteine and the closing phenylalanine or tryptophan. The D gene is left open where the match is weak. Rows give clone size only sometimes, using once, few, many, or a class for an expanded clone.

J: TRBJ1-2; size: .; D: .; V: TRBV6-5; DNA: TGTGCCAGCAGTCAGGAGTGGGGATATGGCTACACCTTC; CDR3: CASSQEWGYGYTF
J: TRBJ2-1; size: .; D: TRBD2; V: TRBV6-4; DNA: TGTGCCAGCAGTGAGACTAGCGGGAGTGAGCAGTTCTTC; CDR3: CASSETSGSEQFF
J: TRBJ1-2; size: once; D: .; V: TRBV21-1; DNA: TGTGCCAGCAGGGGCCAAGGGATTTATGGCTACACCTTC; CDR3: CASRGQGIYGYTF
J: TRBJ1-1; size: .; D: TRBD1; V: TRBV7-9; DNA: TGTGCCAGCAGCCCGACGACAGGGGTACAGACTGAAGCTTTCTTT; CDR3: CASSPTTGVQTEAFF
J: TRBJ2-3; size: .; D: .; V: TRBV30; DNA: TGTGCCTGGATCCCGGCCAGCACAGATACGCAGTATTTT; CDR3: CAWIPASTDTQYF
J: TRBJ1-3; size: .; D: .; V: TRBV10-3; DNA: TGTGCCATCAGGGACACAGGGTACGGAAACACCATATATTTT; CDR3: CAIRDTGYGNTIYF
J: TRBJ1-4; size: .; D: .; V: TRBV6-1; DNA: TGTGCCAGCACTCAGACATATGTGGGCGAAAAACTGTTTTTT; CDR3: CASTQTYVGEKLFF
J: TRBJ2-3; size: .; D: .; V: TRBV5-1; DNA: TGCGCCACCAGGGAGGTTGACACAGATACGCAGTATTTT; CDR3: CATREVDTDTQYF
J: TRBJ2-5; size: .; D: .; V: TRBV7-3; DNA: TGTGCCAGCAGCTTGCTAGAGACCCAGTACTTC; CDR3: CASSLLETQYF
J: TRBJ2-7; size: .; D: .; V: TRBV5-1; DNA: TGCGCCAGCAGCTCTAACGCGCAGGTCGAGCAGTACTTC; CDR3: CASSSNAQVEQYF
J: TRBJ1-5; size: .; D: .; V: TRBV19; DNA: TGTGCCAGTAGTATAAGCGGTGGGGTGCCCCAGCCCCAGCATTTT; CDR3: CASSISGGVPQPQHF
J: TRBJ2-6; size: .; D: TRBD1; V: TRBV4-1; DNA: TGCGCCAGCAGAAATCCGGGACAGGGATCTGGGGCCAACGTCCTGACTTTC; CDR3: CASRNPGQGSGANVLTF
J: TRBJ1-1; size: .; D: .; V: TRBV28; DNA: TGTGCCAGCAGTTCGGCAGGGTGGGACACTGAAGCTTTCTTT; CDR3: CASSSAGWDTEAFF
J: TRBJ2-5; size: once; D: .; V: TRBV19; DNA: TGTGCCAGTAGCGTAGAGGATTTAGGTTTCGAGACCCAGTACTTC; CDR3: CASSVEDLGFETQYF
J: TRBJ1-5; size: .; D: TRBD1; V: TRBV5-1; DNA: TGCGCCAGCAGCTGGGGCGGACAGGGCGGTCAGCCCCAGCATTTT; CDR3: CASSWGGQGGQPQHF
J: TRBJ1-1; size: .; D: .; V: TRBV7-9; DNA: TGTGCCAGCAGCTTAGGAGGACACAACACTGAAGCTTTCTTT; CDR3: CASSLGGHNTEAFF
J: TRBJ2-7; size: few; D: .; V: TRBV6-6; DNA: TGTGCCAGCAGTCCCAATTTTGAGGGCGAGCAGTACTTC; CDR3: CASSPNFEGEQYF
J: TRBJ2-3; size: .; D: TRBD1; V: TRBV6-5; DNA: TGTGCCAGCAGGGGACAGGGCGGTACGCAGTATTTT; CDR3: CASRGQGGTQYF
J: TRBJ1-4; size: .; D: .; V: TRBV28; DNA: TGTGCCAGCAGTGTACAGGGACGGGAAAAACTGTTTTTT; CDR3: CASSVQGREKLFF
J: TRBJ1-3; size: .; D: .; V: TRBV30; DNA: TGTGCCTGGAGGGGCCCGGGGCAGGGGAACACCATATATTTT; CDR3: CAWRGPGQGNTIYF
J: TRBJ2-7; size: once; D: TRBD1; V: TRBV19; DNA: TGTGCCAGTAGGGACAGGGGCTACGAGCAGTACTTC; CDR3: CASRDRGYEQYF
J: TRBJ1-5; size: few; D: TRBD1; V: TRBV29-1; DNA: TGCAGCGTCATACAGGGGGGTAATCAGCCCCAGCATTTT; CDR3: CSVIQGGNQPQHF
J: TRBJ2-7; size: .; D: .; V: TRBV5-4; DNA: TGTGCCAGCAGCGGCCGCGGCACCTACGAGCAGTACTTC; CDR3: CASSGRGTYEQYF
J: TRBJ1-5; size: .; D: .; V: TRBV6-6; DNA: TGTGCCAGCAGTTACTCGCGGGATTCCAATCAGCCCCAGCATTTT; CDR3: CASSYSRDSNQPQHF
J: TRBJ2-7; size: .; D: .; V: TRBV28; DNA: TGTGCCAGCAGTTCAACGCGACTATGGACCTACGAGCAGTACTTC; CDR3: CASSSTRLWTYEQYF
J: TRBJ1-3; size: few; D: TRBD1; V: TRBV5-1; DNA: TGCGCCAGCAGCGATGGGACAGGGGAGAGAAACACCATATATTTT; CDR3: CASSDGTGERNTIYF
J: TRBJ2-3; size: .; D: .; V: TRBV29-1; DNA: TGCAGCGTGACAACCCACTTGAGGTCCACAGATACGCAGTATTTT; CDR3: CSVTTHLRSTDTQYF
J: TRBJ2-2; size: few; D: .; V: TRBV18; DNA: TGTGCCAGCTCACAGGGGACCGGGGAGCTGTTTTTT; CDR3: CASSQGTGELFF
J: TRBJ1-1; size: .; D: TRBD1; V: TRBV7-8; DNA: TGTGCCAGCAGCTTTTTTGCACAGGGGGACGAGAAACGGGTGTTT; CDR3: CASSFFAQGDEKRVF
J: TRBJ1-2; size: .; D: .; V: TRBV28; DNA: TGTGCCAGCAGACGGGAGCTCAACTATGGCTACACCTTC; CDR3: CASRRELNYGYTF
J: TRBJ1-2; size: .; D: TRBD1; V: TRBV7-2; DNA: TGTGCCAGCAGCTTAGCCCCGGACAGGTTCATATATGGCTACACCTTC; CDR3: CASSLAPDRFIYGYTF
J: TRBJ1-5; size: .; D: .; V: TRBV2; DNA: TGTGCCAGCAGTGATAGGGGGGGCAATCAGCCCCAGCATTTT; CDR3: CASSDRGGNQPQHF
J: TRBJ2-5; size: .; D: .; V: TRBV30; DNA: TGTGCCTGGAGTGGTGGGTCCGGGGAGACCCAGTACTTC; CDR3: CAWSGGSGETQYF
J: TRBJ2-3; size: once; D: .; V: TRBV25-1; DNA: TGTGCCAGCAGTGAATATCGGGGAACAGATACGCAGTATTTT; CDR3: CASSEYRGTDTQYF
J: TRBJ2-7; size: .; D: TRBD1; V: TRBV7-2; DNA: TGTGCCAGCAGCTCCGCCGTGGGACAGGCCTACGAGCAGTACTTC; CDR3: CASSSAVGQAYEQYF
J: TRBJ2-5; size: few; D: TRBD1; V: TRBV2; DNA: TGTGCCAGCAGTCACGACAGGGGACGTCAAGAGACCCAGTACTTC; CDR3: CASSHDRGRQETQYF
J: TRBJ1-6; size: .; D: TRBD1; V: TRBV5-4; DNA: TGTGCCAGCAGCTCACTACAGGGGGAAACCTATAATTCACCCCTCCACTTT; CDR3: CASSSLQGETYNSPLHF
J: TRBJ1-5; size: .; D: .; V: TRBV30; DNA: TGTGCCTGGAGTGTTGATAGCAATCAGCCCCAGCATTTT; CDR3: CAWSVDSNQPQHF
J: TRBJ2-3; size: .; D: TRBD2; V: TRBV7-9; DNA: TGTGCCAGCAGCTTTCCAGCGGGGGATATCACAGATACGCAGTATTTT; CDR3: CASSFPAGDITDTQYF
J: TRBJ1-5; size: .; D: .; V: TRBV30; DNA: TGTGCCTGGGGTCGGACGGAGCCCCAGCATTTT; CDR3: CAWGRTEPQHF
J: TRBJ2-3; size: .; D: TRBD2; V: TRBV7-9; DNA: TGTGCCAGCAAGATGACTAGCGGGACAGATACGCAGTATTTT; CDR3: CASKMTSGTDTQYF